This section outlines one T cell receptor beta chain sequence together with its context. Its target is unknown. The primer mix had 60 Vbeta and 13 Jbeta primers. The method was immunoSEQ multiplex PCR; TCRdb's version includes in-frame clones alone and lacks a portion of them. The data hold approximately 130,000 clones, with approximately 78% observed a single time. The sample is drawn from a study of cytomegalovirus exposure and HLA in healthy donors. Findings and limits, study-wide: Among donors in an Asian-associated ancestry cluster, a later analysis reportedly found fewer N-insertions than the roughly 730-donor mean. One variant, a missense change in DCLRE1C, was linked in a later analysis to TCR beta V- and J-gene trimming. Reports credit the classifier with highly specific, highly sensitive diagnosis of cytomegalovirus status.

V lost 3 bases to trimming and J lost 7 bases, with 19 bases between them. The CDR3 runs to 15 residues. Germline CDR1 reads MGHRA; CDR2 reads YSYEKL. Donors were nominally healthy when sampled, though unrecorded immune exposures were likely. The chain carries TRBV4-1 and TRBJ2-7, with D perhaps TRBD1 (6 bases). The sample taken for sequencing was PBMCs. This receptor was identified in a woman aged 45-65 years in good health and CMV-seropositive. CDR3 coding DNA: TGCGCCAGCAGCCATTCACAGGGAGTGACGGGAGAGCAGTACTTC. As protein: CASSHSQGVTGEQYF.